This T cell receptor beta chain was sequenced during a study of spatial heterogeneity in lung cancer. The CDR3 is 15 residues long. V gave up 0 bases and J gave up 0 bases, with 10 bases separating them. Per germline, CDR1 DFQATT and CDR2 SNEGSKA (reference sequence). Time point meaning: blood at routine non-recurrence follow-up after resection. Unsorted whole RNA from tumor, nontumor lung or frozen PBMC underwent sequencing. Every TCR cDNA molecule bore its own unique molecular identifier. One entry per CDR3 protein results from TCRdb running MiXCR on the 5' RACE reads. The sample lists roughly 120,000 distinct CDR3 sequences, 9% to 15% seen once, with 16% in the top ten.

This clonotype was sampled from a male donor with early-stage non-small cell lung cancer. The V call is TRBV20-1, the J call TRBJ2-3; D might be TRBD2 (5 bases). Sequencing was performed on PBMCs, taken at follow-up. CDR3 in DNA: TGCAGTGCTAGAGATCATCGGGGAAGCACAGATACGCAGTATTTT. This codes for CSARDHRGSTDTQYF.